This T cell receptor (beta chain) was observed in a study of circulating and synovial CD4+ cells in juvenile arthritis. Study outcomes and limitations: Deeper sequencing increased measured overlap with synovial clonotypes. CPL and bulk CD4 samples differed at least tenfold in T cell genomes. Compared with bulk blood, circulating pathogenic-like lymphocytes shared substantially more CDR3 sequences with synovial T cells. These repertoires were less diverse than bulk blood CD4 repertoires.

About this clone itself: Its antigen remains unidentified.

V trimming: 3 bases; J trimming: 4 bases; junction bases outside the gene matches: 14. Germline CDR1 reads SGHTA; CDR2 reads FQGNSA. The CDR3 covers 17 residues. Clones were sequenced by immunoSEQ multiplex PCR, and TCRdb holds only the in-frame ones, with some missing. Of about 32,000 clones listed, around 96% are singletons. This chain links TRBV7-2 with TRBJ2-5, with 7 nucleotides matching TRBD2. The clonotype originates from a human donor with juvenile idiopathic arthritis. The sequenced material came from CD4+ T cells from blood. CDR3 DNA sequence: TGTGCCAGCAGCTTTGATCGCCGAGCGGGAACCGTAGAGACCCAGTACTTC. Residues: CASSFDRRAGTVETQYF.